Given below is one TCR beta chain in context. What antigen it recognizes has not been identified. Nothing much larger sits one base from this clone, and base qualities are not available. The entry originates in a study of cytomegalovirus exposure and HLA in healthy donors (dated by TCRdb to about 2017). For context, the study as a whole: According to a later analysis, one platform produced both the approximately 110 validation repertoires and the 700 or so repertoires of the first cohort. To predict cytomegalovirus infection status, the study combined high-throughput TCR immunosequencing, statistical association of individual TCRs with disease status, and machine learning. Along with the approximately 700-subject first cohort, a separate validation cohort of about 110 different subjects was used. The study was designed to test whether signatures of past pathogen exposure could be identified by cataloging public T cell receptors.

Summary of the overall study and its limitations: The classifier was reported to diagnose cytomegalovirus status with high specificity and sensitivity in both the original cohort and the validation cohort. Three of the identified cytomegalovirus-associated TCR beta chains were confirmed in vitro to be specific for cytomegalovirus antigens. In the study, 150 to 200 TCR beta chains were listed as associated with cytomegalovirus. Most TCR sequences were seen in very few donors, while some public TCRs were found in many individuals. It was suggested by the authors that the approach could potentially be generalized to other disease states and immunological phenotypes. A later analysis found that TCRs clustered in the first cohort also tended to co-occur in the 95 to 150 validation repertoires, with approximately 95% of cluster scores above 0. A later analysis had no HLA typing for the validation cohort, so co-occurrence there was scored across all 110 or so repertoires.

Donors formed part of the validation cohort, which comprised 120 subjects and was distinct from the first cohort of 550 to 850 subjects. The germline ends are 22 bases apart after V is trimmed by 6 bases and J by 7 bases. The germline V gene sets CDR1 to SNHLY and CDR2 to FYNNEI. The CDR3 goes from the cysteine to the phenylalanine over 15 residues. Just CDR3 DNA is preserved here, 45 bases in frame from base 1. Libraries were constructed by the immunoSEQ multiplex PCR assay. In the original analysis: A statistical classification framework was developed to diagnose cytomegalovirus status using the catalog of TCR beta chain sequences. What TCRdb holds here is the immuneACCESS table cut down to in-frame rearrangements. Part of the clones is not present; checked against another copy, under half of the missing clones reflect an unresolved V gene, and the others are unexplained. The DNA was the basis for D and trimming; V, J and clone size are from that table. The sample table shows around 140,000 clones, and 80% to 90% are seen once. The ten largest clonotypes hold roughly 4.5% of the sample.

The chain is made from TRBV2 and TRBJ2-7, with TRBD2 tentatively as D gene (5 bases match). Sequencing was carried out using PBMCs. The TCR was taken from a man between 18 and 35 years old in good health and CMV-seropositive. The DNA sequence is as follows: TGTGCCAGCAGCCTGGAGCGACGGTCTACGGGGGAGCAGTACTTC. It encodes CASSLERRSTGEQYF.